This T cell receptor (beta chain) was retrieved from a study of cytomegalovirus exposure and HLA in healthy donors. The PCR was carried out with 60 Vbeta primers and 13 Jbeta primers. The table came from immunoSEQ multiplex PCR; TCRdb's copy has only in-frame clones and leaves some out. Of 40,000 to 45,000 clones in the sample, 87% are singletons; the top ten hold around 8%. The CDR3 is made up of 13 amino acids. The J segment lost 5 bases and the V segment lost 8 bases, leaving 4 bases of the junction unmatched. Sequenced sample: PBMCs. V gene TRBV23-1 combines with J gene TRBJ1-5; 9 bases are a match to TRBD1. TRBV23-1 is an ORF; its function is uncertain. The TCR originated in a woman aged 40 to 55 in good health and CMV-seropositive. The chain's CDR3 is CASQQGADQPQHF. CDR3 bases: TGCGCCAGCCAACAGGGGGCTGATCAGCCCCAGCATTTT.